This T cell receptor beta chain is drawn from a study of control samples from healthy donors and cancer patients. The CDR3 consists of 14 residues. V was trimmed by 3 bases and J by 9 bases, leaving 18 bases between them. Germline lookup yields CDR1 SGHNT and CDR2 YYREEE (reference sequence). Clones were read by immunoSEQ multiplex PCR, and TCRdb kept only the in-frame ones, dropping some. The sample has roughly 59,000 clones; 80% to 95% are singletons. The sample comprised PBMCs. This clonotype was obtained from a man in his forties with colorectal cancer. J is TRBJ2-5 and V is TRBV5-4; TRBD1 or TRBD2 may be the D gene (5 bases each). CDR3 sequence: CASSSRDRTLSQYF. The CDR3 DNA sequence: TGTGCCAGCAGCTCCCGGGACCGGACGTTGTCCCAGTACTTC.